This TCR beta chain comes out of a study of T cell responses to AZD1222 COVID-19 vaccine. Whole-study findings and limits: Repertoire sampling happened only post peak T cell response. Two doses of AZD1222 preceded a rise in Spike-specific TCR breadth and depth.

Produced via immunoSEQ multiplex PCR; TCRdb's table is partial and in-frame only. The sample shows 110,000 to 150,000 clones, 70% to 90% of them seen only once. Note on this clone: No antigen is known for it.

The material sequenced was peripheral blood, taken on day 0 of AZD1222 vaccination. The receptor was isolated from an adult in good health.

CDR3 loop: CSASPGGSKNIQYF. CDR3 DNA sequence: TGCAGTGCTAGTCCGGGGGGTTCCAAAAACATTCAGTACTTC. The V gene is TRBV20-1, the J gene TRBJ2-4; TRBD2 matches at 7 bases. Germline-derived CDR1 and CDR2 are DFQATT and SNEGSKA (reference sequence). This CDR3 is 14 amino acids long. V shed 3 bases and J 2 bases; nucleotides not matched to a gene: 4.